Each of the 14 T cell receptor beta chains below was sequenced from the same sample in a study of shared clonotypes between healthy human individuals. Some clones are missing from TCRdb's copy, which holds only in-frame ones; the method was immunoSEQ multiplex PCR. The sample includes 2,500,000 or so clones, more than 90% of them seen just once. The specimen was naive CD4+ T cells sorted from blood. Subset of the sample: CD45RA+ positively selected. These receptors were obtained from a man between 18 and 35 years old in good health.

The rearrangement joins TRBV23-1 to TRBJ2-1; 9 nucleotides line up with TRBD1. Being an ORF, TRBV23-1 has a function that is uncertain. V gave up 5 bases and J gave up 8 bases; unmatched junction bases: 16. The CDR3 is made up of 17 amino acids. As DNA, the CDR3 is TGCGCCAGCAGTGCTCGCACAGGGGGCGAATCGCGCGATGAGCAGTTCTTC. It yields the protein CASSARTGGESRDEQFF.

V usage is TRBV5-1 and J usage is TRBJ1-1, with D perhaps matching TRBD1 (6 bases). In germline, CDR1 is SGHRS, CDR2 YFSETQ. The CDR3 consists of 16 residues. V was trimmed by 4 bases and J by 1 base, leaving 17 bases between them. The CDR3, as DNA: TGCGCCAGCAGCGGAGAACTCAGGGGACAGAACACTGAAGCTTTCTTT. Protein: CASSGELRGQNTEAFF.

V and J are TRBV9 and TRBJ2-7, with 9 bases lining up with TRBD2. This CDR3 comprises 15 residues. After removal of 4 bases from V and 2 bases from J, the junction contained 7 bases not matched to a gene. Germline loops: CDR1 SGDLS, CDR2 YYNGEE. This chain's CDR3 is CASSSGIAGAYEQYF. DNA of the CDR3: TGTGCCAGCAGCTCCGGGATAGCGGGGGCCTACGAGCAGTACTTC.

Points on this clone: Other DNA sequences within the sample encode an identical CDR3. The chain couples TRBV18 to TRBJ2-5, with 9 positions matching TRBD2. Germline assignment: CDR1 KGHSH and CDR2 LQKENI. V lost 3 bases and J lost 5; bases outside the gene matches: 4. This CDR3 contains 14 residues. The DNA of the CDR3 is TGTGCCAGCTCACCCGGGACTAGCAGGGAGACCCAGTACTTC. Translated: CASSPGTSRETQYF.

The chain couples TRBV19 to TRBJ2-3, with TRBD1 identical over 10 bases. This CDR3 comprises 15 residues. With 5 bases clipped from V and 6 bases from J, the junction kept 8 bases outside the gene matches. Germline-derived CDR1 and CDR2 are LNHDA and SQIVND (reference sequence). The CDR3 bases are TGTGCCAGTAGTGCGGGACAGGGGAAAACTGATACGCAGTATTTT. Encoded protein: CASSAGQGKTDTQYF.

The CDR3 protein is CASSELQGNSPLHF. In nucleotides, the CDR3 is TGTGCCAGCAGTGAACTCCAGGGGAATTCACCCCTCCACTTT. J is TRBJ1-6 and V is TRBV25-1, with D possibly being TRBD1 (6 bases). From germline, CDR1 is MGHDK and CDR2 SYGVNS. V was pared by 2 bases and J by 7 bases, with 9 bases between. This CDR3 has 14 residues. Full variable domain (remainder filled in from reference TRBV25-1 and TRBJ1-6): EADIYQTPRYLVIGTGKKITLECSQTMGHDKMYWYQQDPGMELHLIHYSYGVNSTEKGDLSSESTVSRIRTEHFPLTLESARPSHTSQYLCASSELQGNSPLHFGNGTRLTVT.

The chain uses TRBV10-3 and TRBJ1-3, with D possibly being TRBD1 (5 bases). The germline V gene encodes CDR1 ENHRY and CDR2 SYGVKD. V lost 3 bases, J lost 0 bases, and 9 bases lay in between. This CDR3 is 15 amino acids long. This CDR3 is CAISEWQGSGNTIYF. For the CDR3, the DNA is TGTGCCATCAGTGAATGGCAGGGCTCTGGAAACACCATATATTTT.

This rearrangement joins TRBV14 to TRBJ2-5; 7 positions agree with TRBD1. Unmatched junction bases numbered 5, after V lost 0 bases and J lost 4 bases. This CDR3 comprises 15 residues. Germline CDR1 SGHDN, CDR2 FVKESK. DNA for the CDR3: TGTGCCAGCAGCCAAGACGACAGGGTTGGAGAGACCCAGTACTTC. Amino acid sequence: CASSQDDRVGETQYF. The full variable domain, in which reference TRBV14 and TRBJ2-5 provide the parts outside the CDR3, is EAGVTQFPSHSVIEKGQTVTLRCDPISGHDNLYWYRRVMGKEIKFLLHFVKESKQDESGMPNNRFLAERTGGTYSTLKVQPAELEDSGVYFCASSQDDRVGETQYFGPGTRLLVL.

This rearrangement joins TRBV7-2 to TRBJ1-2; no definite D call. The V gene's germline CDR1 is SGHTA and CDR2 FQGNSA. V lost 6 bases and J lost 3, with 14 bases in between. This CDR3 has 14 amino acids. CDR3 protein: CASSNVEGHYGYTF. CDR3 DNA: TGTGCCAGCAGTAATGTAGAGGGCCACTATGGCTACACCTTC. Filled out from reference TRBV7-2 and TRBJ1-2, the complete variable domain reads GAGVSQSPSNKVTEKGKDVELRCDPISGHTALYWYRQSLGQGLEFLIYFQGNSAPDKSGLPSDRFSAERTGGSVSTLTIQRTQQEDSAVYLCASSNVEGHYGYTFGSGTRLTVV.

V is TRBV5-1 and J is TRBJ1-2, with D perhaps TRBD1 (6 bases). The CDR3 is 13 amino acids. Trimming took 4 bases from V and 8 from J, leaving 15 bases between them. The germline CDR1 and CDR2 sequences are SGHRS and YFSETQ. CDR3 protein: CASSTTGKEGYTF. DNA of the CDR3: TGCGCCAGCAGCACTACAGGGAAGGAAGGCTACACCTTC.

The V gene is TRBV30, the J gene TRBJ1-3; D is undetermined. V shed 2 bases and J shed 11 bases, with 16 bases lying between them. The CDR3 contains 13 residues. CDR1 GTSNPN and CDR2 SVGIG come from the germline V gene (reference sequence). CDR3 nucleotide sequence: TGTGCCTGGAGTTCCCAGAGCGTACTCTCCATATATTTT. Translating gives CAWSSQSVLSIYF.

This chain connects TRBV5-6 to TRBJ1-4, with 10 bases matching TRBD1. CDR3 length: 16 amino acids. Germline loops: CDR1 SGHDT, CDR2 YYEEEE. V lost 2 bases to trimming and J lost 6 bases; unmatched junction nucleotides: 7. The CDR3 region is CASSFDPGQGHEKLFF. CDR3 bases: TGTGCCAGCAGCTTCGATCCGGGACAGGGGCATGAAAAACTGTTTTTT.

V and J are TRBV29-1 and TRBJ2-5; unclear D gene. This CDR3 has 13 residues. The V end lost 0 bases, the J end lost 6 bases, and 11 bases lay between the germline ends. The germline gives CDR1 SQVTM, CDR2 ANQGSEA. CDR3 in DNA: TGCAGCGTTGAAGATCGGGCCAGTAAGACCCAGTACTTC. Translation gives CSVEDRASKTQYF.

The chain links TRBV7-2 to TRBJ2-3; D possibly matches TRBD1 or TRBD2 (6 bases each). The germline gives CDR1 SGHTA, CDR2 FQGNSA. V lost 3 bases and J lost 3, with 13 bases in between. This CDR3 has 15 residues. In DNA, the CDR3 is TGTGCCAGCAGCTTTCGCCGGGGGCCGACAGATACGCAGTATTTT. This encodes CASSFRRGPTDTQYF.